This TCR beta chain was recovered during a study of sequential checkpoint blockade in melanoma. About the study: Arm A got nivolumab then ipilimumab; arm B the reverse, 1:1. Both treatment sequences were followed by maintenance nivolumab.

Germline-derived CDR1 and CDR2 are GTSNPN and SVGIG (reference sequence). This CDR3 is built from 15 residues. V shed 0 bases, J shed 10 bases, and the junction held 7 bases outside the gene matches. Repertoires were generated with immunoSEQ multiplex PCR, while TCRdb's copy carries only in-frame clones and drops some. The table includes tens of thousands of clones, about 89% detected once. Treatment described: randomized to nivolumab then ipilimumab (arm A) or the reverse (arm B). No patient had prior DNA-damaging chemotherapy. From thawed PBMCs, live CD3+CD8+ cells negative for CD19 and CD56 were sorted.

The V and J genes are TRBV30 and TRBJ2-1; 12 nucleotides match TRBD1. This clonotype was sampled from a human donor with melanoma. The sample here was CD8+ T cells sorted from blood (inferred from file names), taken from a patient given nivolumab and ipilimumab in sequence. DNA for the CDR3: TGTGCCTGGAGTGTAATTTTGGGACAGGGGGCCGAGCAGTTCTTC. It codes for CAWSVILGQGAEQFF.